The 27 T cell receptor beta chains below come from one sample, sequenced in a study of low-dose radiotherapy and immunotherapy resistance in tumors. First-strand cDNA used TRAV- and TRBV-specific primers, covering alpha and beta chains. With a V-primer adapter and a constant-region primer, TCRs were amplified for approximately 20 PCR cycles. TCRdb used MiXCR to reprocess the reads, holding one entry per CDR3 protein. The sample carries approximately 30,000 distinct CDR3 sequences, around 47% recorded once. Time point described: after trial treatment. The treatment was: LDRT plus nivolumab, ipilimumab, low-dose cyclophosphamide and aspirin (RACIN trial). Here the sequenced sample was PBMCs, taken after low-dose radiotherapy plus immunotherapy. These receptors all stem from a male donor with gallbladder cancer.

This rearrangement joins TRBV7-3 to TRBJ2-3, with D unclear. The CDR3 spans 16 residues. V lost 2 bases and J 2 bases, leaving 14 bases between the germline ends. The germline V gene encodes CDR1 SGHTA and CDR2 FQGTGA. The CDR3 reads CASSLGGKKHTDTQYF. CDR3 sequence (DNA): TGTGCCAGCAGCTTAGGTGGAAAAAAACACACAGATACGCAGTATTTT.

The chain employs TRBV20-1 and TRBJ2-5; TRBD2 agrees at 11 bases. The ends lost 3 bases at V and 1 base at J; junction bases unmatched: 1. CDR1 DFQATT and CDR2 SNEGSKA come from the germline V gene (reference sequence). The CDR3 has 14 residues. The CDR3 is CSASTSGGQETQYF. In DNA, the CDR3 is TGCAGTGCTAGCACTAGCGGGGGCCAAGAGACCCAGTACTTC.

The chain couples TRBV7-2 to TRBJ2-7, with 8 bases matching TRBD2. Per germline, CDR1 SGHTA and CDR2 FQGNSA. CDR3 length equals 15 residues. Losses at the gene ends were 6 bases for V and 2 bases for J; bases not matched to a gene: 9. The CDR3 DNA sequence: TGTGCCAGCAGGGATGGGAGTAGCGGGACCTACGAGCAGTACTTC. It yields the protein CASRDGSSGTYEQYF. The full variable domain, in which reference TRBV7-2 and TRBJ2-7 provide the parts outside the CDR3, is GAGVSQSPSNKVTEKGKDVELRCDPISGHTALYWYRQSLGQGLEFLIYFQGNSAPDKSGLPSDRFSAERTGGSVSTLTIQRTQQEDSAVYLCASRDGSSGTYEQYFGPGTRLTVT.

V and J are TRBV5-4 and TRBJ1-3, with D perhaps TRBD1 (5 bases). The CDR3 length is 15 residues. With 3 bases removed from V and 5 bases from J, the gap between germline ends came to 15 bases. Germline V CDR1 and CDR2: SGHNT, YYREEE (reference sequence). This chain's CDR3 is CASSSGTRDRNTIYF. The CDR3 nucleotides are TGTGCCAGCAGCTCCGGGACCAGGGATCGAAACACCATATATTTT.

This chain joins TRBV10-3 and TRBJ1-3, with D maybe TRBD1 (6 bases). V lost 0 bases and J lost 1, with 10 bases in between. The CDR3 totals 16 residues. Germline CDR1 ENHRY, CDR2 SYGVKD. The CDR3 sequence is CAISESGAASGNTIYF. The CDR3 DNA follows: TGTGCCATCAGTGAGTCGGGGGCGGCTTCTGGAAACACCATATATTTT.

The chain has TRBV6-8 and TRBJ2-1, with TRBD2 matching 10 bases. Per the germline V gene, CDR1 is MNHGY and CDR2 is SAAAGT. CDR3 length equals 15 residues. Trimming took 5 bases from V and 4 from J; bases not matched to a gene: 5. The CDR3: CASSTLSGRYNEQFF. For the CDR3, the DNA is TGTGCCAGCAGTACACTTAGCGGGAGGTACAATGAGCAGTTCTTC.

Only one count was recorded for this clonotype. This chain joins TRBV4-2 and TRBJ2-1; possibly TRBD1 or TRBD2 for D (5 bases each). V was pared by 4 bases and J by 5 bases, with 15 bases between. The germline V gene encodes CDR1 LGHNA and CDR2 YNFKEQ. The CDR3 length is 15 residues. The CDR3 protein is CASSPKRDGNNEQFF. DNA of the CDR3: TGTGCCAGCAGCCCGAAACGGGACGGGAACAATGAGCAGTTCTTC.

This clonotype came up many times. The chain recombines TRBV5-1 with TRBJ1-1, with 7 bases lining up with TRBD1. V lost 4 bases and J lost 6; bases outside the gene matches: 6. This CDR3 spans 13 amino acids. The germline V gene has CDR1 SGHRS and CDR2 YFSETQ. The CDR3 here is CASSATGHAEAFF. The CDR3 DNA sequence: TGCGCCAGCAGCGCGACAGGGCACGCTGAAGCTTTCTTT.

This clonotype was picked up many times. This rearrangement joins TRBV20-1 to TRBJ2-3, with D perhaps matching TRBD2 (6 bases). There are 11 residues in the CDR3. The germline gives CDR1 DFQATT, CDR2 SNEGSKA (reference sequence). The V and J ends lost 3 bases and 6 bases respectively, with 7 bases between them. The CDR3 region has the DNA TGCAGTGCTAGTCGGGGGGATACGCAGTATTTT. Amino acid sequence: CSASRGDTQYF.

The CDR3 DNA sequence: TGCAGTGCTAAAGGACTAGCGGGGGGCCTGGAAGAGACCCAGTACTTC. Protein sequence: CSAKGLAGGLEETQYF. This chain connects TRBV20-1 to TRBJ2-5, with 14 bases identical to TRBD2. The germline V gene has CDR1 DFQATT and CDR2 SNEGSKA (reference sequence). The V gene end was trimmed by 4 bases and the J gene end by 3 bases; junction bases not matched to a gene: 7. The CDR3 sequence is 16 residues long.

This clonotype has at least ten counts. The genes are TRBV5-1 and TRBJ2-5; a possible D gene is TRBD1 (5 bases). The CDR3 covers 15 residues. The V and J ends lost 4 bases and 5 bases respectively, with 18 bases between them. Germline CDR1 is SGHRS and CDR2 is YFSETQ. In DNA, the CDR3 is TGCGCCAGCAGCGGTCGGCAGGGATCAGTGGAGACCCAGTACTTC. The encoded protein is CASSGRQGSVETQYF.

The chain links TRBV12-3 or TRBV12-4 to TRBJ1-6, with 7 bases aligning to TRBD1. Trimming at V came to 5 bases and at J to 7 bases, leaving 5 bases not matched to a gene. The CDR3 spans 14 residues. The CDR3 here is CASSIQGGNSPLHF. In DNA form, the CDR3 reads TGTGCCAGCAGTATCCAGGGGGGAAATTCACCCCTCCACTTT.

This clonotype was seen many times. This chain links TRBV5-1 with TRBJ2-5; 12 bases match TRBD2. V lost 7 bases, J lost 5 bases, and 6 bases stayed unmatched. The CDR3 totals 14 residues. Germline CDR1 SGHRS, CDR2 YFSETQ. DNA for the CDR3: TGCGCCAGCTGCCAGACTAGCGGGAGTGAGACCCAGTACTTC. Protein sequence: CASCQTSGSETQYF.

Sample share makes this clonotype medium-sized. This chain links TRBV6-1 with TRBJ2-1; 9 nucleotides agree with TRBD2. The CDR3 extends over 18 amino acids. Germline lookup yields CDR1 MNHNS and CDR2 SASEGT. The V gene end was trimmed by 0 bases and the J gene end by 8 bases; junction bases not matched to a gene: 14. CDR3 residues: CASSEALPGRGGGYEQFF. The DNA of the CDR3 is TGTGCCAGCAGTGAAGCGCTTCCGGGGCGCGGGGGGGGCTATGAGCAGTTCTTC.

This clonotype was seen repeatedly, ten times or more. The J gene is TRBJ1-1, the V gene TRBV14; tentatively, D is TRBD1 (5 bases). The CDR3 contains 15 residues. The V gene's germline CDR1 is SGHDN and CDR2 FVKESK. Trimming removed 0 bases at V and 1 base at J, with 9 bases between. The CDR3 sequence: CASSQDWGRNTEAFF. DNA of the CDR3: TGTGCCAGCAGCCAAGATTGGGGGAGGAACACTGAAGCTTTCTTT.

With regard to this clonotype: This likely stems from a read error, as it lies one base from a far larger clone. The chain combines TRBV27 with TRBJ2-7; D is unclear. CDR3 length: 13 amino acids. Germline loops: CDR1 MNHEY, CDR2 SMNVEV (reference sequence). The V end was cut by 6 bases, the J end by 7 bases, with 16 bases between. The CDR3: CASSHATGPEQYF. The CDR3 DNA reads TGTGCCAGCAGCCATGCGACTGGCCCGGAGCAGTACTTC.

The chain employs TRBV5-1 and TRBJ2-2, with 9 bases that match TRBD1. The germline V gene encodes CDR1 SGHRS and CDR2 YFSETQ. The V gene end was trimmed by 4 bases and the J gene end by 4 bases; junction bases not matched to a gene: 8. The CDR3 contains 16 residues. The CDR3 nucleotides read TGCGCCAGCAGCACCACCGGGACAGGGTCCACCGGGGAGCTGTTTTTT. Amino acids: CASSTTGTGSTGELFF.

This clonotype is categorized as medium-sized. The rearrangement links TRBV5-1 to TRBJ2-7; possible D gene TRBD2, 6 bases. This CDR3 contains 13 residues. The V end was cut by 5 bases, the J end by 2 bases, with 11 bases between. The germline CDR1 and CDR2 sequences are SGHRS and YFSETQ. The CDR3 coding sequence is TGCGCCAGCAGATTAGCGGAGCCCTACGAGCAGTACTTC. It is translated as CASRLAEPYEQYF.

This clonotype was observed a handful of times. The CDR3 region is CASSIQQGYEQYF. In DNA, the CDR3 is TGTGCCAGTAGTATTCAACAGGGGTACGAGCAGTACTTC. This chain links TRBV19 with TRBJ2-7; 7 positions agree with TRBD1. The CDR3 is 13 amino acids. The V gene's germline CDR1 is LNHDA and CDR2 SQIVND (reference sequence). The J segment lost 4 bases and the V segment lost 3 bases, leaving 3 bases of the junction unmatched. Complete variable domain (other parts from reference TRBV19 and TRBJ2-7): DGGITQSPKYLFRKEGQNVTLSCEQNLNHDAMYWYRQDPGQGLRLIYYSQIVNDFQKGDIAEGYSVSREKKESFPLTVTSAQKNPTAFYLCASSIQQGYEQYFGPGTRLTVT.

A note on this clonotype: This probably arose from a read error, given a far larger clone one base away. The chain uses TRBV7-8 and TRBJ2-1; 9 nucleotides agree with TRBD2. The J segment lost 10 bases and the V segment lost 9 bases, leaving 19 bases of the junction unmatched. This CDR3 is 16 amino acids long. Germline CDR1 SGHVS, CDR2 FQNEAQ. The CDR3 loop is CAREQNRAGGSYEQFF. The CDR3 region has the DNA TGTGCCAGGGAGCAGAATAGAGCGGGGGGCTCCTACGAGCAGTTCTTC.

The chain links TRBV9 to TRBJ2-3; 12 nucleotides match TRBD1. With 2 bases clipped from V and 6 bases from J, the junction kept 7 bases outside the gene matches. The CDR3 extends over 16 amino acids. Germline V gene sequence: CDR1 SGDLS, CDR2 YYNGEE. The CDR3 spells CASSVWGTGGVDTQYF. In DNA, the CDR3 is TGTGCCAGCAGCGTCTGGGGGACAGGGGGCGTCGATACGCAGTATTTT. Full variable domain (remainder filled in from reference TRBV9 and TRBJ2-3): DSGVTQTPKHLITATGQRVTLRCSPRSGDLSVYWYQQSLDQGLQFLIQYYNGEERAKGNILERFSAQQFPDLHSELNLSSLELGDSALYFCASSVWGTGGVDTQYFGPGTRLTVL.

A word on this clonotype: A far more abundant clone sits one base away, making this likely a read error. V is TRBV7-2 and J is TRBJ2-1; 11 bases map to TRBD2. V was pared by 2 bases and J by 10 bases, with 10 bases of the junction left unmatched. Per germline, CDR1 SGHTA and CDR2 FQGNSA. The CDR3 runs to 16 residues. The CDR3 DNA follows: TGTGCCAGCAGCTTAAGGACTAGCGGGTCTGCCTACGAGCAGTTCTTC. Its translation is CASSLRTSGSAYEQFF.

This sequence joins TRBV28 and TRBJ2-7; tentative D call: TRBD2 (5 bases). Germline CDR1 and CDR2: MDHEN and SYDVKM. CDR3 length equals 14 residues. The germline V and J ends were trimmed by 7 bases and 6 bases, with 19 bases remaining between them. The CDR3 region is CASTLGGRPLEQYF. The CDR3 nucleotides read TGTGCCAGCACCCTTGGTGGGAGACCCCTCGAGCAGTACTTC.

This clonotype is medium-sized in the sample. The chain recombines TRBV9 with TRBJ1-1; tentatively, D is TRBD1 (6 bases). The length of the CDR3 is 15 residues. The V end was cut by 3 bases, the J end by 7 bases, with 19 bases between. Looked up from germline, CDR1 is SGDLS and CDR2 is YYNGEE. The CDR3 nucleotides are TGTGCCAGCAGCGATCAAACAGGGTATGTGGGTGAAGCTTTCTTT. Protein: CASSDQTGYVGEAFF.

This chain uses TRBV4-3 with TRBJ2-5, with D possibly being TRBD1 (6 bases). This CDR3 comprises 13 residues. Germline V gives CDR1 LGHNA, CDR2 YSLEER. The V and J ends lost 2 bases and 4 bases respectively, with 8 bases between them. CDR3 bases: TGCGCCAGCAGCCAAACCAGGGGAGAGACCCAGTACTTC. It encodes CASSQTRGETQYF.

By sample share, this clonotype is medium-sized. The V and J genes are TRBV19 and TRBJ2-1, with D tentatively TRBD2 (6 bases). The CDR3 sequence is 15 residues long. Germline CDR1 and CDR2: LNHDA and SQIVND (reference sequence). Trimming pared 6 bases from V and 10 bases from J, leaving 22 bases between. The CDR3 reads CASRKDSAGTGEQFF. The CDR3 DNA reads as TGTGCCAGTAGAAAGGACTCGGCGGGAACGGGGGAGCAGTTCTTC. Full variable domain (outside the CDR3, taken from reference TRBV19 and TRBJ2-1): DGGITQSPKYLFRKEGQNVTLSCEQNLNHDAMYWYRQDPGQGLRLIYYSQIVNDFQKGDIAEGYSVSREKKESFPLTVTSAQKNPTAFYLCASRKDSAGTGEQFFGPGTRLTVL.

By sample share, this clonotype is medium-sized. The chain combines TRBV9 with TRBJ2-1, with D hard to call. The CDR3 length is 15 residues. Trimming removed 1 base from V and 2 bases from J, with 10 bases in between. Germline V gene lookup returns CDR1 SGDLS and CDR2 YYNGEE. The CDR3 sequence is CASSVSLGTYNEQFF. For the CDR3, the DNA is TGTGCCAGCAGCGTATCACTGGGGACCTACAATGAGCAGTTCTTC.